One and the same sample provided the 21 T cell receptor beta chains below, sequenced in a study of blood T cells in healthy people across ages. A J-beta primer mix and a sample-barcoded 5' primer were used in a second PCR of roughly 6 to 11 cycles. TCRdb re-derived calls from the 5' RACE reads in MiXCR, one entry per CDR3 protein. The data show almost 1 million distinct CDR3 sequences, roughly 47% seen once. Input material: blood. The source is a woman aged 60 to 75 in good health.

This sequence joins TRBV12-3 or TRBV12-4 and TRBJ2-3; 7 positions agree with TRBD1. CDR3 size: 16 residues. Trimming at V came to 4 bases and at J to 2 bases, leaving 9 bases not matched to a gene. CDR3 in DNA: TGTGCCAGCAGTTCCCACAGGGGAAGGTCCACAGATACGCAGTATTTT. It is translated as CASSSHRGRSTDTQYF.

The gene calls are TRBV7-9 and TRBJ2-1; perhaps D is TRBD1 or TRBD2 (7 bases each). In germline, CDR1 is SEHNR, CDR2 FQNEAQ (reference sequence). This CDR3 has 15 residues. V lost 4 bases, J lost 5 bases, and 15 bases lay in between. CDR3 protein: CASSSGGGTHNEQFF. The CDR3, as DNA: TGTGCCAGCAGCTCAGGGGGAGGGACCCACAATGAGCAGTTCTTC.

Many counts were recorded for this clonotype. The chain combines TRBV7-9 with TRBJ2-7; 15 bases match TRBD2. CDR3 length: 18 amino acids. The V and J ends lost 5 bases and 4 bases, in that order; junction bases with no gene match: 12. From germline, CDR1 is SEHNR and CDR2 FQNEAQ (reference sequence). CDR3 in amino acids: CASSGRTSGGDLPYEQYF. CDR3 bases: TGTGCCAGCAGCGGACGGACTAGCGGGGGGGACCTCCCATACGAGCAGTACTTC.

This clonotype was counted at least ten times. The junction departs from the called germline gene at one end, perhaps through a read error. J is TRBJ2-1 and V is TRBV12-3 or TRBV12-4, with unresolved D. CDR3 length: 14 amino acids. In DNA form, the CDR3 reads TGCGCCAGCAGCCTAGGAACTGTTTACAATGAGCAGTTCTTC. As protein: CASSLGTVYNEQFF.

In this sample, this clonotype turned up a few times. The CDR3 region is CSAEGGLSPTDTQYF. The CDR3 DNA follows: TGCAGCGCAGAAGGAGGGCTCTCACCCACAGATACGCAGTATTTT. The chain recombines TRBV29-1 with TRBJ2-3; perhaps TRBD2 as D (6 bases). The CDR3 contains 15 residues. The V end was cut by 7 bases, the J end by 2 bases, with 19 bases between. Germline V lookup: CDR1 SQVTM, CDR2 ANQGSEA.

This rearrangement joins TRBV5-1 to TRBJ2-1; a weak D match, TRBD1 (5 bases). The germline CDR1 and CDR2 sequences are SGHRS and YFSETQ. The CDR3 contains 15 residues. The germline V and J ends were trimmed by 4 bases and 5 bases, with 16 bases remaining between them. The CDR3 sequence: CASSPGWVTNNEQFF. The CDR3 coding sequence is TGCGCCAGCAGCCCAGGGTGGGTCACCAACAATGAGCAGTTCTTC.

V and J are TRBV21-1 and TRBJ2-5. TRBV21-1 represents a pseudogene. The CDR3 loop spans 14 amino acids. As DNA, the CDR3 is TGTGCCAGCAGCAAATCTATGTACCAAGAGACCCAGTACTTC. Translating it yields CASSKSMYQETQYF.

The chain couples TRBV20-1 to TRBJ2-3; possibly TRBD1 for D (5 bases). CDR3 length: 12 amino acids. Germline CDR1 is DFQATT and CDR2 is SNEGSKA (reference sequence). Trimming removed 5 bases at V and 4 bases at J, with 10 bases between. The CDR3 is CSAGTGPDTQYF. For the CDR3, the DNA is TGCAGTGCTGGCACAGGTCCAGATACGCAGTATTTT.

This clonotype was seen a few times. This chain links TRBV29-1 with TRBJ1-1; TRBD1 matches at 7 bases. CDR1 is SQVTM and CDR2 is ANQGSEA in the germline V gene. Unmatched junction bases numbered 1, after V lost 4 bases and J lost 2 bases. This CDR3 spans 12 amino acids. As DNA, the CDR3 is TGCAGCGTTGGGGACAGTAACACTGAAGCTTTCTTT. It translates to CSVGDSNTEAFF.

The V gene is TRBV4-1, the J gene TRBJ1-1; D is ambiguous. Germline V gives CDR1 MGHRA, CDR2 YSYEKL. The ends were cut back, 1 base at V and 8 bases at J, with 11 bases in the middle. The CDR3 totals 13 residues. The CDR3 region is CASSQASIVEAFF. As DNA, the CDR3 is TGCGCCAGCAGCCAAGCGTCCATTGTAGAAGCTTTCTTT.

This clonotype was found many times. The CDR3 nucleotides are TGTGCCAGCAGCTCGATGGGACAGGTTACTGACATTCAGTACTTC. Protein: CASSSMGQVTDIQYF. V gene TRBV7-2 combines with J gene TRBJ2-4; TRBD1 aligns across 8 bases. V shed 4 bases, J shed 8 bases, and the junction held 10 bases outside the gene matches. This CDR3 is 15 amino acids long. From germline, CDR1 is SGHTA and CDR2 FQGNSA.

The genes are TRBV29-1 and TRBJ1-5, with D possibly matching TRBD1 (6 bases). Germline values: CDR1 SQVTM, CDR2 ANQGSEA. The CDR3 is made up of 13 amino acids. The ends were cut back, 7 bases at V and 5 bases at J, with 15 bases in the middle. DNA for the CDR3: TGCAGCGCCCAGGGGTTGGGCGATCAGCCCCAGCATTTT. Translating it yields CSAQGLGDQPQHF. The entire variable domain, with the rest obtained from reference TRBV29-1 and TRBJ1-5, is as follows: SAVISQKPSRDICQRGTSLTIQCQVDSQVTMMFWYRQQPGQSLTLIATANQGSEATYESGFVIDKFPISRPNLTFSTLTVSNMSPEDSSIYLCSAQGLGDQPQHFGDGTRLSIL.

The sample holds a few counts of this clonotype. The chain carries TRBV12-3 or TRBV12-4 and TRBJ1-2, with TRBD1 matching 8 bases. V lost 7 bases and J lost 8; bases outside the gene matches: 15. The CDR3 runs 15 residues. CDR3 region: CASIQGGTGPSGYTF. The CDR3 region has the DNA TGTGCCAGCATTCAAGGCGGGACAGGACCGTCGGGCTACACCTTC.

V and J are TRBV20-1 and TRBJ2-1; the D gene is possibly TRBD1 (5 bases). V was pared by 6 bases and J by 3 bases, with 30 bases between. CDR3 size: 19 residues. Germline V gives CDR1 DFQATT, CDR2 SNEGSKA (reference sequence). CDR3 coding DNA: TGCAGTGCCCTTCGCGGTGAGCGTTGGTCGTCAGGGCACTACAATGAGCAGTTCTTC. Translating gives CSALRGERWSSGHYNEQFF.

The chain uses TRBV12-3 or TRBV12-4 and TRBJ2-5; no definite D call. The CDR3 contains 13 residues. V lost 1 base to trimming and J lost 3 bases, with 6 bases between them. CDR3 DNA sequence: TGTGCCAGCAGTTTAGTAGGGAAAGAGACCCAGTACTTC. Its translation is CASSLVGKETQYF.

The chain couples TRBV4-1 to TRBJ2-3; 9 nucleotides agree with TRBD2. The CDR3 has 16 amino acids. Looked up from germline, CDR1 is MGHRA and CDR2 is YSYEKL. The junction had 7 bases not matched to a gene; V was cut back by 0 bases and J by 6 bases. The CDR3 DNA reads TGCGCCAGCAGCCAAGAGCTGGCGGGAGGGGTGGATACGCAGTATTTT. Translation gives CASSQELAGGVDTQYF.

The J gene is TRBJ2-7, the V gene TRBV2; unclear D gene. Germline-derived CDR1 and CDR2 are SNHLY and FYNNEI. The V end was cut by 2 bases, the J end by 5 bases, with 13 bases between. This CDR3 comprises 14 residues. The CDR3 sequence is CASSELRPIDEQYF. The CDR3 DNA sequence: TGTGCCAGCAGTGAACTGCGCCCCATCGACGAGCAGTACTTC.

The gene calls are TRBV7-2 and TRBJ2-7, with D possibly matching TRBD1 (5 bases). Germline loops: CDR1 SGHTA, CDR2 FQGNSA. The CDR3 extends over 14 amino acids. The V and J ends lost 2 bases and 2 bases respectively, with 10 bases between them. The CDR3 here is CASSLSPGTYEQYF. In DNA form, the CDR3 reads TGTGCCAGCAGCTTAAGCCCAGGGACCTACGAGCAGTACTTC.

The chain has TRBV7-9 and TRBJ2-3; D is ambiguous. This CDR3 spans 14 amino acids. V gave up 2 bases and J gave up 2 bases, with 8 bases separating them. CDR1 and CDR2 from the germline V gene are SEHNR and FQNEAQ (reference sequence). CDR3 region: CASSLNYLTDTQYF. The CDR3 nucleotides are TGTGCCAGCAGCTTAAACTACCTCACAGATACGCAGTATTTT.

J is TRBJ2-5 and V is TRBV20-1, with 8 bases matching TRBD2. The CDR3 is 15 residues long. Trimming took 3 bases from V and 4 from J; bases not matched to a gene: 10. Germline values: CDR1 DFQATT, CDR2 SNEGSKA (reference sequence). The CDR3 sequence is CSARKPGLVRETQYF. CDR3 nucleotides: TGCAGTGCTAGGAAACCGGGACTAGTCCGAGAGACCCAGTACTTC.

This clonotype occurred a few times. In DNA form, the CDR3 reads TGCGCCAGCAGCCAAGATCCCCGGGGTGGGGAGCAGTACTTC. Its translation: CASSQDPRGGEQYF. The chain uses TRBV4-3 and TRBJ2-7; maybe TRBD2 (5 bases). Germline values: CDR1 LGHNA, CDR2 YSLEER. The V and J ends lost 0 bases and 7 bases respectively, with 13 bases between them. CDR3 length: 14 residues.